This TCR beta chain was found in a study of long-term antiretroviral therapy in people with HIV. The CDR3 loop spans 14 amino acids. Germline V CDR1 and CDR2: GTSNPN, SVGIG (reference sequence). Trimming cost V 1 base and J 3 bases, with 12 bases left between them. Survey-level resolution applied to immunoSEQ assay v3.0. Produced via immunoSEQ multiplex PCR; TCRdb's table is partial and in-frame only. Of tens of thousands of clones in the sample, roughly 93% were seen once. This receptor was identified in a woman aged 40-49 years with HIV. Source: unsorted PBMCs, taken 7.6 years after starting antiretroviral therapy. The chain links TRBV30 to TRBJ1-1, with unresolved D. CDR3 in amino acids: CAWSESDRYTEAFF. CDR3 DNA sequence: TGTGCCTGGAGTGAATCGGACCGATACACTGAAGCTTTCTTT.